The 2 T cell receptor beta chains in this list originate from one sample, sequenced in a study of blood T cell repertoires in COVID-19. TCRdb's table, derived via immunoSEQ multiplex PCR, lists solely in-frame clones and lacks some. The sample has about 140,000 clones, 70% to 85% seen once. The sample was PBMCs or T cells enriched from blood (not recorded which). The receptors derive from a woman aged 18-30 years who had been exposed to COVID-19.

The chain has TRBV7-2 and TRBJ1-5; TRBD1 is a possible D gene (6 bases). Trimming left V 1 base short and J 0 bases short, with 10 bases between. The CDR3 runs to 16 residues. The germline gives CDR1 SGHTA, CDR2 FQGNSA. Here the CDR3 DNA reads TGTGCCAGCAGCTTAGTAGCAGGGGCTAGCAATCAGCCCCAGCATTTT. It encodes CASSLVAGASNQPQHF.

This clone is a singleton in its sample. CDR3 sequence: CSVSRDFEAFF. CDR3 nucleotides: TGCAGCGTCTCCCGGGACTTCGAAGCTTTCTTT. The chain links TRBV29-1 to TRBJ1-1; D is possibly TRBD1 (5 bases). V shed 6 bases and J shed 8 bases, with 13 bases lying between them. Germline V gene lookup returns CDR1 SQVTM and CDR2 ANQGSEA. The CDR3 contains 11 residues.